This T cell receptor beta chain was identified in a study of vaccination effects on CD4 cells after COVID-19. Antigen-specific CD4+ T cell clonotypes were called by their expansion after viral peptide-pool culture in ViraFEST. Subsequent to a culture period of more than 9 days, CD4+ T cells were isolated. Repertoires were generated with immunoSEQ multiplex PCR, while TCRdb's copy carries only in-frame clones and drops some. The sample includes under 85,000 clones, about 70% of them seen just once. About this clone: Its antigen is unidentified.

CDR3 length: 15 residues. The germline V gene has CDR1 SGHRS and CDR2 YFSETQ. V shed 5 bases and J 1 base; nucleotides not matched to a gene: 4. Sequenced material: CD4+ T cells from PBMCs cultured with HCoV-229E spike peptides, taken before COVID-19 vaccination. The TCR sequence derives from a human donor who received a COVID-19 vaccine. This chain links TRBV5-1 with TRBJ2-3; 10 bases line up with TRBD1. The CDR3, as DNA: TGCGCCAGCAGTTCGGACAGGGGGGGCACAGATACGCAGTATTTT. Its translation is CASSSDRGGTDTQYF.